This T cell receptor beta chain was sequenced for a study of blood T cell repertoires in COVID-19. Across the whole study: PBMCs, B-cell-depleted T cells, or T cells provided the cDNA or gDNA that made up the material.

Methods used by the authors: Nucleated cell counts were estimated from reference gene primer amplification. Sequenced by immunoSEQ multiplex PCR; TCRdb stores in-frame clones only, minus some. The V and J calls and clone size are taken from that table; D and trimming were inferred from the DNA. The table records 130,000 to 150,000 clones, 80% to 90% of them present only once. Enrolled during active infection, Seattle patients were then followed longitudinally. Per germline, CDR1 SGHNT and CDR2 YENEEA. The CDR3 consists of 18 residues. Trimming at V came to 1 base and at J to 5 bases, leaving 16 bases not matched to a gene.

The clonotype comes from an older woman with COVID-19, enrolled during active disease. The rearrangement uses TRBV11-3 and TRBJ2-5; TRBD2 matches 7 bases. Sequenced material: peripheral blood. The CDR3 sequence: CASSLGTTASGGAETQYF. Here the CDR3 DNA reads TGTGCCAGCAGCTTAGGGACGACTGCTAGCGGTGGGGCGGAGACCCAGTACTTC.